The next 30 T cell receptor beta chains were all read from a single sample in a study of cytomegalovirus exposure and HLA in healthy donors. Vbeta (60) and Jbeta (13) primers were used in the PCR. The method was immunoSEQ multiplex PCR; TCRdb's version includes in-frame clones alone and lacks a portion of them. Of about 160,000 clones in the sample, roughly 80% are singletons; the top ten hold about 3.8%. Sequences were obtained from PBMCs. These receptors were collected from a man in his fifties in good health and CMV-seropositive.

V usage is TRBV14 and J usage is TRBJ2-5; D might be TRBD2 (6 bases). Looked up from germline, CDR1 is SGHDN and CDR2 is FVKESK. The CDR3 length is 12 residues. Trimming took off 3 bases at V and 5 bases at J, with 7 bases between the two ends. CDR3 nucleotides: TGTGCCAGCAGCCATGGAGGGGAGACCCAGTACTTC. Protein sequence: CASSHGGETQYF.

The chain uses TRBV28 and TRBJ1-5; the match to TRBD1 covers 7 bases. The ends lost 2 bases at V and 3 bases at J; junction bases unmatched: 7. The CDR3 covers 16 residues. From germline, CDR1 is MDHEN and CDR2 SYDVKM. In DNA form, the CDR3 reads TGTGCCAGCAGTTTAAAGGGCAGGGGGAACAATCAGCCCCAGCATTTT. Protein product: CASSLKGRGNNQPQHF.

This clone was counted a single time. This chain joins TRBV6-6 and TRBJ2-7; 8 bases agree with TRBD1. CDR3 size: 14 residues. The J segment lost 3 bases and the V segment lost 2 bases, leaving 3 bases of the junction unmatched. CDR1 MNHNY and CDR2 SVGAGI come from the germline V gene (reference sequence). The CDR3 sequence: CASSYRDRNYEQYF. CDR3 DNA sequence: TGTGCCAGCAGTTACCGGGACAGGAACTACGAGCAGTACTTC.

The chain joins TRBV9 to TRBJ2-2; 7 bases agree with TRBD2. In germline, CDR1 is SGDLS, CDR2 YYNGEE. The length of the CDR3 is 17 residues. The junction had 7 bases not matched to a gene; V was cut back by 0 bases and J by 2 bases. CDR3: CASSVALARLNTGELFF. CDR3 DNA sequence: TGTGCCAGCAGCGTAGCACTAGCGAGGTTAAACACCGGGGAGCTGTTTTTT.

V gene TRBV11-2 combines with J gene TRBJ2-1; D unclear. This CDR3 is 16 amino acids long. V lost 0 bases, J lost 8 bases, and 17 bases lay in between. Germline lookup yields CDR1 SGHAT and CDR2 FQNNGV. The CDR3 DNA reads TGTGCCAGCAGCTTAGAGAGAGCACGGCGCGGAGATGAGCAGTTCTTC. Translation: CASSLERARRGDEQFF.

This rearrangement joins TRBV4-1 to TRBJ2-7; 9 bases match TRBD1. The V and J ends lost 5 bases and 6 bases, in that order; junction bases with no gene match: 8. CDR3 length equals 14 residues. Germline V CDR1 and CDR2: MGHRA, YSYEKL. The CDR3 here is CASSLRDRVPEQYF. The CDR3 DNA follows: TGCGCCAGCAGCTTACGGGACAGGGTGCCCGAGCAGTACTTC.

This chain joins TRBV27 and TRBJ2-2; TRBD1 aligns across 8 bases. From germline, CDR1 is MNHEY and CDR2 SMNVEV (reference sequence). This CDR3 has 14 residues. The ends lost 5 bases at V and 4 bases at J; junction bases unmatched: 3. This CDR3 is CASSPQGVTGELFF. In nucleotides, the CDR3 is TGTGCCAGCAGTCCACAGGGGGTCACCGGGGAGCTGTTTTTT.

The chain links TRBV6-1 to TRBJ2-2; D not certain. V lost 0 bases, J lost 6 bases, and 5 bases lay in between. The CDR3 sequence is 13 residues long. Germline lookup yields CDR1 MNHNS and CDR2 SASEGT. This chain's CDR3 is CASSEAPAGELFF. The CDR3 DNA sequence: TGTGCCAGCAGTGAAGCGCCGGCCGGGGAGCTGTTTTTT.

This clone was seen a handful of times. CDR3 in DNA: TGTGCCAGCAGCCAGAAACAGGGCTCCATGAACACTGAAGCTTTCTTT. Amino acids: CASSQKQGSMNTEAFF. The chain joins TRBV28 to TRBJ1-1; possible D gene TRBD1, 6 bases. Trimming shortened V by 6 bases and J by 0 bases, and 17 bases separated the two germline ends. The germline V gene encodes CDR1 MDHEN and CDR2 SYDVKM. This CDR3 contains 16 residues.

Remarks on this clone: One junction end disagrees with the germline gene, perhaps due to a read error. This chain connects TRBV7-9 to TRBJ2-1; a possible D gene is TRBD2 (5 bases). Germline V gene lookup returns CDR1 SEHNR and CDR2 FQNEAQ (reference sequence). CDR3 length: 16 residues. The CDR3 loop is CSSSLIGRGSYNEQFF. The CDR3 coding sequence is TGTTCCAGCAGCTTAATCGGCCGCGGGTCCTACAATGAGCAGTTCTTC.

The gene calls are TRBV5-4 and TRBJ2-5, with 9 bases that match TRBD2. This CDR3 contains 16 residues. Germline V gene lookup returns CDR1 SGHNT and CDR2 YYREEE (reference sequence). J lost 5 bases, V lost 2 bases, and 10 bases had no gene match. This CDR3 is CASSFRAGGVWETQYF. DNA of the CDR3: TGTGCCAGCAGCTTTCGGGCGGGGGGGGTTTGGGAGACCCAGTACTTC.

To note about this clone: This sample includes further DNA sequences coding for the same CDR3. J is TRBJ2-1 and V is TRBV5-1, with 8 positions matching TRBD2. The CDR3 consists of 16 residues. Germline V gene sequence: CDR1 SGHRS, CDR2 YFSETQ. V shed 1 base and J 0 bases; nucleotides not matched to a gene: 3. The DNA of the CDR3 is TGCGCCAGCAGCTTGAGTGCGGGGGGCTCCTACAATGAGCAGTTCTTC. Translated: CASSLSAGGSYNEQFF.

The CDR3 loop is CAISESQTGGTGELFF. The DNA for the CDR3 is TGTGCCATCAGTGAGTCTCAGACAGGGGGCACCGGGGAGCTGTTTTTT. J is TRBJ2-2 and V is TRBV10-3; 9 positions agree with TRBD1. Germline CDR1 ENHRY, CDR2 SYGVKD. J lost 4 bases, V lost 0 bases, and 3 bases had no gene match. The CDR3 is made up of 16 amino acids.

The chain couples TRBV30 to TRBJ2-7, with 8 bases fitting TRBD1. The CDR3 loop spans 14 amino acids. Trimming took 3 bases from V and 5 from J; bases not matched to a gene: 9. The germline V gene has CDR1 GTSNPN and CDR2 SVGIG (reference sequence). The CDR3 reads CAWRGLGTGHEQYF. DNA for the CDR3: TGTGCCTGGAGGGGCCTCGGGACAGGCCACGAGCAGTACTTC.

The chain combines TRBV4-1 with TRBJ1-6; possible D gene TRBD1, 6 bases. CDR3 length equals 16 residues. Germline values: CDR1 MGHRA, CDR2 YSYEKL. Trimming removed 1 base from V and 6 bases from J, with 13 bases in between. The DNA of the CDR3 is TGCGCCAGCAGCCAAGTCCCAGGGGTCCCTAATTCACCCCTCCACTTT. Protein: CASSQVPGVPNSPLHF.

This clone has only one observation. The chain recombines TRBV5-8 with TRBJ1-6, with D hard to call. Trimming removed 6 bases from V and 8 bases from J, with 18 bases in between. Germline values: CDR1 SGHTS, CDR2 YDEGEE. The length of the CDR3 is 15 residues. The CDR3 region has the DNA TGTGCCAGCACTCTCCGCCTGGCAAGTGATTCACCCCTCCACTTT. Encoded protein: CASTLRLASDSPLHF.

The chain uses TRBV9 and TRBJ2-7; D perhaps matches TRBD2 (5 bases). Germline CDR1 and CDR2: SGDLS and YYNGEE. The CDR3 has 15 residues. Trimming pared 0 bases from V and 0 bases from J, leaving 10 bases between. In DNA, the CDR3 is TGTGCCAGCAGCGTAGGGGCGGGCCACTCCTACGAGCAGTACTTC. Residues: CASSVGAGHSYEQYF.

The rearrangement links TRBV5-1 to TRBJ1-2, with TRBD1 matching over 10 bases. Germline CDR1 is SGHRS and CDR2 is YFSETQ. V lost 3 bases and J lost 5; bases outside the gene matches: 10. The CDR3 is 16 amino acids. The CDR3 protein is CASSWPTGGSGYGYTF. The CDR3 nucleotides read TGCGCCAGCAGCTGGCCGACAGGGGGCAGTGGGTATGGCTACACCTTC.

This chain joins TRBV27 and TRBJ2-7; D gene uncertain. Trimming stripped 0 bases from V and 1 base from J, with 4 bases between. Germline V gene sequence: CDR1 MNHEY, CDR2 SMNVEV (reference sequence). CDR3 length: 13 amino acids. CDR3 in DNA: TGTGCCAGCAGTTTATCACATTCCTACGAGCAGTACTTC. It encodes CASSLSHSYEQYF.

The rearrangement uses TRBV6-1 and TRBJ2-3, with 9 bases lining up with TRBD2. J lost 3 bases, V lost 4 bases, and 5 bases had no gene match. Per germline, CDR1 MNHNS and CDR2 SASEGT. This CDR3 region has 15 residues. For the CDR3, the DNA is TGTGCCAGCAGTGGTATGGCGGGAGGGACAGATACGCAGTATTTT. This gives the protein CASSGMAGGTDTQYF.

The J gene is TRBJ1-1, the V gene TRBV19, with D maybe TRBD1 (5 bases). CDR1 and CDR2 from the germline V gene are LNHDA and SQIVND (reference sequence). V was shortened by 6 bases and J by 1 base, with 12 bases between the two germline ends. The CDR3 extends over 14 amino acids. CDR3 bases: TGTGCCAGTAGGCCCAGAGACAGGAACACTGAAGCTTTCTTT. It translates to CASRPRDRNTEAFF.

This chain joins TRBV10-2 and TRBJ2-7; 8 nucleotides match TRBD2. Trimming removed 6 bases from V and 4 bases from J; junction bases left unmatched: 8. Germline lookup yields CDR1 WSHSY and CDR2 SAAADI. This CDR3 is 14 amino acids long. The CDR3 DNA sequence: TGCGCCAGCAGCATAGCGGGATTAGAGTACGAGCAGTACTTC. Its translation: CASSIAGLEYEQYF.

This chain uses TRBV6-1 with TRBJ1-1; D uncertain. Deletions cut 7 bases from V and 3 bases from J, with 15 bases between. Germline V gene sequence: CDR1 MNHNS, CDR2 SASEGT. The CDR3 length is 14 residues. As DNA, the CDR3 is TGTGCCAGCACGGAGGGTAAGGCGTACACTGAAGCTTTCTTT. As protein: CASTEGKAYTEAFF.

The chain joins TRBV6-5 to TRBJ1-5, with 7 bases fitting TRBD1. Per the germline V gene, CDR1 is MNHEY and CDR2 is SVGAGI. Trimming cost V 2 bases and J 7 bases; bases outside gene matches: 5. The CDR3 sequence is 14 residues long. The CDR3 is CASSYRQGTQPQHF. CDR3 sequence (DNA): TGTGCCAGCAGTTACAGACAGGGAACACAGCCCCAGCATTTT.

The V call is TRBV6-1, the J call TRBJ2-2; tentatively, D is TRBD1 (5 bases). Trimming stripped 6 bases from V and 4 bases from J, with 9 bases between. CDR3 length: 13 residues. In germline, CDR1 is MNHNS, CDR2 SASEGT. CDR3 nucleotides: TGTGCCAGCAGCAGGGTCGCCACCGGGGAGCTGTTTTTT. This translates into CASSRVATGELFF.

The rearrangement links TRBV2 to TRBJ2-7; 7 bases fit TRBD2. The CDR3 sequence is 15 residues long. Germline CDR1 SNHLY, CDR2 FYNNEI. The V segment lost 6 bases and the J segment 3 bases; nucleotides outside the gene matches: 11. The DNA for the CDR3 is TGTGCCAGCAGGGGGGGGAGGTTGTATTTCTACGAGCAGTACTTC. Translation gives CASRGGRLYFYEQYF.

A few counts support this clone. The J gene is TRBJ2-3, the V gene TRBV7-2, with 7 positions matching TRBD1. Germline V lookup: CDR1 SGHTA, CDR2 FQGNSA. The CDR3 loop spans 13 amino acids. The junction had 3 bases not matched to a gene; V was cut back by 6 bases and J by 3 bases. CDR3 DNA sequence: TGTGCCAGCAGATCACAGGGGACAGATACGCAGTATTTT. Amino acids: CASRSQGTDTQYF.

This clone has more than one count but fewer than ten. As DNA, the CDR3 is TGTGCCAGCAGCCCCGAAGAGACTAGCGAGTACACCGGGGAGCTGTTTTTT. Its protein product is CASSPEETSEYTGELFF. The genes are TRBV7-9 and TRBJ2-2; 8 bases are shared with TRBD2. This CDR3 has 17 amino acids. Trimming removed 5 bases from V and 3 bases from J; junction bases left unmatched: 11. CDR1 is SEHNR, CDR2 FQNEAQ, per germline (reference sequence).

The genes are TRBV28 and TRBJ1-1; a possible D gene is TRBD1 (5 bases). The V gene's germline CDR1 is MDHEN and CDR2 SYDVKM. Trimming shortened V by 10 bases and J by 1 base, and 13 bases separated the two germline ends. This CDR3 comprises 13 residues. The chain's CDR3 is CATVQGRNTEAFF. CDR3 in DNA: TGTGCCACGGTGCAGGGTCGGAACACTGAAGCTTTCTTT.

V gene TRBV10-3 combines with J gene TRBJ2-7; TRBD2 agrees at 7 bases. This CDR3 is built from 19 residues. Germline V gene data show CDR1 as ENHRY and CDR2 as SYGVKD. Trimming took 0 bases from V and 2 from J; bases not matched to a gene: 16. CDR3 amino acids: CAISESSVDSPAGTYEQYF. DNA for the CDR3: TGTGCCATCAGTGAGTCATCAGTGGACTCACCAGCGGGGACCTACGAGCAGTACTTC.